The clone carrying this T cell receptor (beta chain) appeared a few times. As yet, its antigen is unknown. This specimen comes from a study of early T cells in non-severe SARS-CoV-2 infection. Broader study findings: Matches to VDJdb favored anti-spike CD8 responses and missed private and CD4 specificities.

Attachment of unique molecular identifiers was made to individual cDNA molecules. Via MiXCR, TCRdb re-called the 5' RACE reads, giving one row per CDR3 protein. The table shows 80,000 to 95,000 distinct CDR3 sequences, with roughly 15% occurring only once. V was shortened by 3 bases and J by 5 bases, with 8 bases between the two germline ends. Germline CDR1 is MNHNS and CDR2 is SASEGT. The CDR3 is 13 amino acids. This TCR was sampled from an adult who was a healthcare worker with PCR-confirmed SARS-CoV-2 infection or an uninfected control (not recorded which). Sequencing input: whole blood. V is TRBV6-1 and J is TRBJ1-5; no definite D call. CDR3 sequence (DNA): TGTGCCAGCAGTGATGTCTGGGATCAGCCCCAGCATTTT. This gives the protein CASSDVWDQPQHF.